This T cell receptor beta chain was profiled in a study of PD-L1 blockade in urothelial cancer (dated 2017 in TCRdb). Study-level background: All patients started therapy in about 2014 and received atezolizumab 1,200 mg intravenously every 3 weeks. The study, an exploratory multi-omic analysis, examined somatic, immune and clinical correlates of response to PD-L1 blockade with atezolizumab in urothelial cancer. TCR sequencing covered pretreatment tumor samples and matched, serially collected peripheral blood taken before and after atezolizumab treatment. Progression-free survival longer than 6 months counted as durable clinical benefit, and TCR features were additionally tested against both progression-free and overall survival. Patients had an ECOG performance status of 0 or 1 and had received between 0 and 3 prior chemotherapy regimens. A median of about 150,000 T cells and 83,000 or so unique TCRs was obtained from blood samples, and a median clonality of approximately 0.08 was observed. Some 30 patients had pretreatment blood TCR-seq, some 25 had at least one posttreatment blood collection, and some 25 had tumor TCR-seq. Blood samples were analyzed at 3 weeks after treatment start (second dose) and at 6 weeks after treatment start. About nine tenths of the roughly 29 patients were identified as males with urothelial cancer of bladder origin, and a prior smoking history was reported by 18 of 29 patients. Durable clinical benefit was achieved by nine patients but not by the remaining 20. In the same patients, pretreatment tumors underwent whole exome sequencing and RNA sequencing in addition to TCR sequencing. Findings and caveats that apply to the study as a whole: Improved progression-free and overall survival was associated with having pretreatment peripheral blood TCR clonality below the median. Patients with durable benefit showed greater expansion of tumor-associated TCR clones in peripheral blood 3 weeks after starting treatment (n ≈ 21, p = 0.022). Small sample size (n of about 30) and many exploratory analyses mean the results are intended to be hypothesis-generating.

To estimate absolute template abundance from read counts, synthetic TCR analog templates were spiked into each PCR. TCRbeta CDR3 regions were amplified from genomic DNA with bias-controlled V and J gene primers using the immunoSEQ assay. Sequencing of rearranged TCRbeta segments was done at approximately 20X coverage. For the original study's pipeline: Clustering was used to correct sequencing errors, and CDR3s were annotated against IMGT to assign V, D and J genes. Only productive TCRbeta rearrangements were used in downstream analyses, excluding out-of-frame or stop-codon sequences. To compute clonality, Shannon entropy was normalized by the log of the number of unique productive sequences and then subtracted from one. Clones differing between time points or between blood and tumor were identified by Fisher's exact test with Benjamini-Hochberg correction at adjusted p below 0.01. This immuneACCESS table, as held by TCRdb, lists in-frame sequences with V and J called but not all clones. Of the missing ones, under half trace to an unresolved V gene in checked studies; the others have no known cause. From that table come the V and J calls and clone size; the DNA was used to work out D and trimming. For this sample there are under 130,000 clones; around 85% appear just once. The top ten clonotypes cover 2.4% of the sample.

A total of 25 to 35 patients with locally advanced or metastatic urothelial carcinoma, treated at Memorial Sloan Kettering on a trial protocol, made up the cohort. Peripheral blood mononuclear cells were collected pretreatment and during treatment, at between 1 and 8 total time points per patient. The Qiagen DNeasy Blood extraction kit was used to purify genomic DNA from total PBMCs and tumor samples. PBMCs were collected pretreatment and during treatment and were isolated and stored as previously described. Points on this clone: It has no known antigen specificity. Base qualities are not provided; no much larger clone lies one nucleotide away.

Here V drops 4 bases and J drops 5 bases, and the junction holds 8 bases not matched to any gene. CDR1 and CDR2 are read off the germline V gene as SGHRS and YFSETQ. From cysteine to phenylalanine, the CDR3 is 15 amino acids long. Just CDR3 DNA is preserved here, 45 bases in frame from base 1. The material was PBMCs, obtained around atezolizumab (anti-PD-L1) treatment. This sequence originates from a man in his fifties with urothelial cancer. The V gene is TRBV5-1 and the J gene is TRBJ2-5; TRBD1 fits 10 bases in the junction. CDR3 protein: CASSTRQGALETQYF. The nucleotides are TGCGCCAGCAGCACCCGACAGGGGGCTTTGGAGACCCAGTACTTC.